This T cell receptor (beta chain) was captured in a study of blood T cell repertoires in COVID-19. Measured with immunoSEQ multiplex PCR; TCRdb has only the in-frame clones, and not every one. The table has around 140,000 clones, 88% seen once. The CDR3 totals 12 residues. V dropped 3 bases and J dropped 11; count of bases not matched to a gene: 4. CDR1 and CDR2 from the germline V gene are KGHDR and SFDVKD. This clone was observed a single time. This chain connects TRBV24-1 to TRBJ1-1, with 8 bases identical to TRBD1. Sequenced input: peripheral blood. The sequence derives from an older man with acute or convalescent COVID-19. CDR3 sequence (DNA): TGTGCCACCAGTGATGCAACAGGGGGGGCTTTCTTT. It translates to CATSDATGGAFF.